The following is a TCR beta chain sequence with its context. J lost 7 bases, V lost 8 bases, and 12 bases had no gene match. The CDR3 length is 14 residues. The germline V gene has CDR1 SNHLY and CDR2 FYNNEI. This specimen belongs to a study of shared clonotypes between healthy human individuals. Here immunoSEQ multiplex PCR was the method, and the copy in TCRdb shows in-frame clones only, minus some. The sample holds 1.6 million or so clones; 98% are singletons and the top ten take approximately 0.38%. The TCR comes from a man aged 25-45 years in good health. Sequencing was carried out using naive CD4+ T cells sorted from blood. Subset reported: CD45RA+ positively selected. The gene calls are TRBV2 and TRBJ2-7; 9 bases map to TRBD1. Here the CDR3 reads CASVRTGAYGEQYF. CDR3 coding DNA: TGTGCCAGCGTGCGGACAGGGGCCTACGGGGAGCAGTACTTC.